One T cell receptor beta chain is described in this entry. The data were taken from a study of identical twins. A single record per CDR3 protein comes from TCRdb applying MiXCR to the 5' RACE reads. This table holds about 690,000 distinct CDR3 sequences, 21% found once. The same sample was also used in a study of T cells expressing NK-cell markers.

Material: PBMCs. This sequence was found in a woman aged 18-29 years in good health.

The CDR3 protein is CASSETVEAFF. CDR3 coding DNA: TGTGCCAGCAGCGAGACGGTTGAAGCTTTCTTT. The V and J genes are TRBV7-9 and TRBJ1-1, with no clear D. The CDR3 sequence is 11 residues long. The germline gives CDR1 SEHNR, CDR2 FQNEAQ (reference sequence). V lost 5 bases, J lost 7 bases, and 8 bases lay in between.